What follows describes a single TCR beta chain. Its specificity is not known. The table came from immunoSEQ multiplex PCR; TCRdb's copy has only in-frame clones and leaves some out. The repertoire consists of about 54,000 clones, with less than 95% occurring once and the leading ten covering roughly 9.4%. The germline gives CDR1 MDHEN, CDR2 SYDVKM. V gave up 5 bases and J gave up 1 base, with 8 bases separating them. CDR3 length: 14 amino acids. This entry is derived from a study of OX40 agonist ivuxolimab in advanced cancers. Study conclusions and caveats: The antigen specificity of the peripheral T cells (those that were expanded) was not determined. There were, on average, more expanded clones in CD8+ T cells than in CD4+.

This chain uses TRBV28 with TRBJ2-2; weak D call: TRBD1 (5 bases). Sequenced here: CD4+ or CD8+ T cells sorted from blood, sampled in a trial of the OX40 agonist ivuxolimab. The receptor comes from an adult with an advanced solid tumor such as melanoma, head and neck, liver or kidney cancer. CDR3 sequence (DNA): TGTGCCAGCAGTATTACAGGGAACACCGGGGAGCTGTTTTTT. Amino acid sequence: CASSITGNTGELFF.